The 27 T cell receptor beta chains in this list originate from one sample, sequenced in a study of breast tumors, draining lymph nodes, adjacent tissues. Each CDR3 protein is one row after TCRdb ran MiXCR on the multiplex PCR reads. Of 130,000 or so distinct CDR3 sequences in the sample, around a third are singletons; the top ten hold about 2.5%. Axillary draining lymph nodes of breast cancer patients supplied the node samples. The material sequenced was axillary lymph node tissue. The receptors were sampled from a female donor with breast cancer. Some clones in this sample may be carry-over from other donors' samples.

The sample holds many counts of this clonotype. This rearrangement joins TRBV3-1 to TRBJ2-1; D is undetermined. Germline assignment: CDR1 LGHDT and CDR2 YNNKEL (reference sequence). The CDR3 is 14 residues long. The V and J ends lost 1 base and 9 bases respectively, with 13 bases between them. The CDR3 here is CASSQGMARAEQFF. As DNA, the CDR3 is TGTGCCAGCAGCCAAGGCATGGCCCGAGCTGAGCAGTTCTTC.

This clonotype was seen repeatedly, ten times or more. The chain has TRBV2 and TRBJ1-4, with TRBD1 matching over 9 bases. Per the germline V gene, CDR1 is SNHLY and CDR2 is FYNNEI. The CDR3 consists of 13 residues. The ends lost 4 bases at V and 7 bases at J; junction bases unmatched: 1. The CDR3 DNA is TGTGCCAGCAGTGGGGACAGGGCTGAAAAACTGTTTTTT. Encoded protein: CASSGDRAEKLFF.

On this clonotype itself: A much larger clonotype is one base distant, so this may be a read error. This chain links TRBV7-3 with TRBJ2-7, with D uncertain. This CDR3 spans 14 amino acids. Germline assignment: CDR1 SGHTA and CDR2 FQGTGA. For the CDR3, the DNA is TGTGCCAGCAGCTTAAATCCGGTCTCCTACGAGCGGTACTTC. Translating it yields CASSLNPVSYERYF.

Comment on this clonotype: This may be a read error: a much more frequent sequence differs by one nucleotide. The rearrangement links TRBV5-6 to TRBJ2-1; D gene unclear. The V end was cut by 4 bases, the J end by 7 bases, with 18 bases between. This CDR3 is built from 15 residues. The germline V gene has CDR1 SGHDT and CDR2 YYEEEE. This CDR3 reads CASSAAPTEVNEQFF. In DNA form, the CDR3 reads TGTGCCAGCAGCGCCGCCCCTACAGAAGTGAATGAGCAGTTCTTC.

The CDR3 sequence: CASSLSGGGTEAFF. The CDR3 DNA follows: TGTGCCAGCAGCTTATCTGGGGGGGGAACTGAAGCTTTCTTT. The chain has TRBV7-8 and TRBJ1-1; D may be TRBD1 (5 bases). Germline V CDR1 and CDR2: SGHVS, FQNEAQ. Trimming took off 2 bases at V and 5 bases at J, with 12 bases between the two ends. The CDR3 runs 14 residues.

This clonotype was seen repeatedly, ten times or more. The rearrangement joins TRBV7-6 to TRBJ2-3, with 11 bases identical to TRBD1. Germline V gene data show CDR1 as SGHVS and CDR2 as FNYEAQ. Unmatched junction bases numbered 9, after V lost 5 bases and J lost 8 bases. This CDR3 is built from 15 residues. The DNA of the CDR3 is TGTGCCAGCAGCCCAAGGACAGGGGGCGATGGTACGCAGTATTTT. Its translation: CASSPRTGGDGTQYF.

This clonotype showed up just a few times. CDR3 protein: CASRSGQGENQPQHF. For the CDR3, the DNA is TGTGCCAGCAGGTCGGGACAGGGGGAGAATCAGCCCCAGCATTTT. The chain links TRBV28 to TRBJ1-5, with TRBD1 identical over 11 bases. The CDR3 totals 15 residues. J was trimmed by 4 bases and V by 6 bases; bases with no gene match: 5. CDR1 MDHEN and CDR2 SYDVKM come from the germline V gene.

The chain employs TRBV6-4 and TRBJ2-5; tentative D call: TRBD1 (5 bases). This CDR3 contains 14 residues. CDR1 MRHNA and CDR2 SNTAGT come from the germline V gene. Trimming removed 7 bases from V and 5 bases from J, with 17 bases in between. The CDR3, as DNA: TGTGCCAGCAAATTGGGGCAGGGTTGGGAGACCCAGTACTTC. This sequence encodes CASKLGQGWETQYF.

On this clonotype: Compared with germline, one end of the junction differs, possibly owing to a read error. The chain links TRBV3-1 to TRBJ2-5; D is perhaps TRBD1 or TRBD2 (5 bases each). The germline V gene has CDR1 LGHDT and CDR2 YNNKEL (reference sequence). The CDR3 is 14 residues long. CDR3 sequence: CVSSQGVGAETQYF. For the CDR3, the DNA is TGTGTCAGCAGCCAAGGGGTCGGGGCAGAGACCCAGTACTTC.

Ten or more counts support this clonotype. This chain links TRBV2 with TRBJ2-5, with D possibly called TRBD1 or TRBD2 (5 bases each). This CDR3 comprises 16 residues. The germline V gene encodes CDR1 SNHLY and CDR2 FYNNEI. V gave up 6 bases and J gave up 7 bases, with 24 bases separating them. The CDR3 protein is CASSLAGDPSKGTQYF. The CDR3 DNA sequence: TGTGCCAGCAGCCTAGCCGGGGACCCATCGAAAGGGACCCAGTACTTC. Combining the CDR3 with reference TRBV2 and TRBJ2-5 gives the whole variable domain EPEVTQTPSHQVTQMGQEVILRCVPISNHLYFYWYRQILGQKVEFLVSFYNNEISEKSEIFDDQFSVERPDGSNFTLKIRSTKLEDSAMYFCASSLAGDPSKGTQYFGPGTRLLVL.

At least ten counts were recorded for this clonotype. The CDR3 coding sequence is TGTGCCAGCAGCCAGTCGGGGAGACAGACTAGCACAGATACGCAGTATTTT. Its translation is CASSQSGRQTSTDTQYF. V usage is TRBV3-1 and J usage is TRBJ2-3, with D possibly being TRBD1 or TRBD2 (5 bases each). V was pared by 3 bases and J by 0 bases, with 16 bases between. Germline V gene lookup returns CDR1 LGHDT and CDR2 YNNKEL (reference sequence). The CDR3 runs 17 residues.

This clonotype was counted once. The J gene is TRBJ1-4, the V gene TRBV7-8; the match to TRBD1 covers 7 bases. Trimming removed 7 bases from V and 13 bases from J; junction bases left unmatched: 9. Germline CDR1 is SGHVS and CDR2 is FQNEAQ. The CDR3 totals 12 residues. The CDR3 loop reads CASNSLGDRLFF. The DNA of the CDR3 is TGTGCCAGCAACTCACTAGGGGACAGACTGTTTTTT.

As to this clonotype: A much larger clone lies a single base off, so this may be a read error. In DNA, the CDR3 is TGCAGTGCTAGACTAGCGGGGGGGCAAGCGACCCAGTACTTC. As protein: CSARLAGGQATQYF. The chain is built from TRBV20-1 and TRBJ2-5, with 12 bases fitting TRBD2. This CDR3 region has 14 residues. CDR1 DFQATT and CDR2 SNEGSKA come from the germline V gene (reference sequence).

The table lists this clonotype with many counts. A single base separates this from a much larger clone, so it may be a read error. J is TRBJ1-6 and V is TRBV20-1, with D unclear. The CDR3 contains 12 residues. Germline CDR1 reads DFQATT; CDR2 reads SNEGSKA (reference sequence). CDR3 protein: CSARAGNSPPHF. CDR3 sequence (DNA): TGCAGTGCTAGAGCGGGGAATTCACCCCCCCACTTT.

This clonotype occurred a few times. The chain uses TRBV6-4 and TRBJ1-1; unclear D gene. This CDR3 has 13 residues. V shed 4 bases and J shed 0 bases, with 6 bases lying between them. The V gene's germline CDR1 is MRHNA and CDR2 SNTAGT. DNA of the CDR3: TGTGCCAGCAGTGTTTCACTGAACACTGAAGCTTTCTTT. Its translation: CASSVSLNTEAFF.

The V and J genes are TRBV7-2 and TRBJ1-1; perhaps TRBD1 as D (5 bases). Germline V gives CDR1 SGHTA, CDR2 FQGNSA. Trimming removed 1 base from V and 9 bases from J, with 12 bases in between. The CDR3 covers 13 residues. The chain's CDR3 is CASSLGVPGKAFF. The CDR3 DNA reads TGTGCCAGCAGCTTAGGTGTCCCAGGGAAAGCTTTCTTT.

The V call is TRBV19, the J call TRBJ2-2; the D gene is possibly TRBD2 (6 bases). The CDR3 loop spans 14 amino acids. In germline, CDR1 is LNHDA, CDR2 SQIVND (reference sequence). V lost 6 bases and J 3 bases, leaving 11 bases between the germline ends. This chain's CDR3 is CASSLWGDTGELFF. CDR3 DNA: TGTGCCAGTAGCCTTTGGGGGGACACCGGGGAGCTGTTTTTT. The variable domain in full, with the rest retrieved from reference TRBV19 and TRBJ2-2, is DGGITQSPKYLFRKEGQNVTLSCEQNLNHDAMYWYRQDPGQGLRLIYYSQIVNDFQKGDIAEGYSVSREKKESFPLTVTSAQKNPTAFYLCASSLWGDTGELFFGEGSRLTVL.

Note on this clonotype: A much more abundant neighbour one base away suggests this may be a read error. This rearrangement joins TRBV6-5 to TRBJ2-1; TRBD2 matches 13 bases. The CDR3 length is 16 residues. CDR1 and CDR2 (germline): MNHEY, SVGAGI. This chain's CDR3 is CAGSYSSTSGGGEQFF. The CDR3 nucleotides are TGTGCCGGCAGTTACTCGAGTACTAGCGGGGGGGGTGAGCAGTTCTTC.

Note on this clonotype: Compared with germline, one end of the junction differs, possibly owing to a read error. CDR3 DNA sequence: TGTGCCAGCAGTGAGTCAGATTCGAACACTGAAGCTTTC. Translating it yields CASSESDSNTEAF. The V call is TRBV2, the J call TRBJ2-6, with D unclear. There are 13 residues in the CDR3. The germline CDR1 and CDR2 sequences are SNHLY and FYNNEI.

Only a few counts were recorded for this clonotype. A much larger clonotype is one base distant, so this may be a read error. The rearrangement joins TRBV20-1 to TRBJ2-7; 9 nucleotides agree with TRBD2. The V segment lost 0 bases and the J segment 3 bases; nucleotides outside the gene matches: 3. Germline loops: CDR1 DFQATT, CDR2 SNEGSKA (reference sequence). The CDR3 has 14 residues. In DNA, the CDR3 is TGCAGTGCTAGAGATGGCGGGGGGGGCTACGAGCAGTACTTC. This translates into CSARDGGGGYEQYF.

Of note for this clonotype: A much bigger clone sits one base away, suggesting this may be a read error. This chain connects TRBV10-3 to TRBJ2-1; D is undetermined. This CDR3 has 15 residues. Looked up from germline, CDR1 is ENHRY and CDR2 is SYGVKD. V shed 3 bases and J shed 8 bases, with 17 bases lying between them. CDR3 residues: CAISELLVPGHEQFF. The CDR3 nucleotides are TGTGCCATCAGTGAACTGCTAGTCCCCGGGCATGAGCAGTTCTTC.

This clonotype was found a few times. One end of the junction fails to match germline, which may point to a read error. CDR3 bases: TGTGCCAACAGCTTAGCGTTCCGGCGGGGGGTCCAAGAGACCCAGTGCTTC. Protein product: CANSLAFRRGVQETQCF. V is TRBV7-9 and J is TRBJ2-5; 8 bases agree with TRBD2. CDR1 and CDR2 (germline): SEHNR, FQNEAQ (reference sequence). This CDR3 has 17 amino acids.

In its sample, this clonotype was seen many times. This chain joins TRBV5-1 and TRBJ1-2; no clear D gene. CDR1 and CDR2 (germline): SGHRS, YFSETQ. Trimming stripped 2 bases from V and 8 bases from J, with 16 bases between. The CDR3 consists of 14 residues. The CDR3 is CASSFSGSPGGYTF. The CDR3 nucleotides read TGCGCCAGCAGCTTTTCCGGGTCTCCGGGCGGCTACACCTTC.

This clonotype has at least ten counts. The chain recombines TRBV15 with TRBJ1-5; D remains ambiguous. The V end lost 0 bases, the J end lost 1 base, and 7 bases lay between the germline ends. CDR1 and CDR2 from the germline V gene are LNHNV and YYDKDF (reference sequence). CDR3 length equals 15 residues. In DNA form, the CDR3 reads TGTGCCACCAGCAGAGATAGTGAAAGCAATCAGCCCCAGCATTTT. As protein: CATSRDSESNQPQHF.

In its sample, this clonotype was seen many times. The rearrangement joins TRBV20-1 to TRBJ2-6, with a weak D call TRBD1 (5 bases). Germline CDR1 is DFQATT and CDR2 is SNEGSKA (reference sequence). Trimming stripped 3 bases from V and 2 bases from J, with 8 bases between. There are 14 residues in the CDR3. The CDR3 reads CSARGQAGANVLTF. DNA for the CDR3: TGCAGTGCTAGGGGGCAGGCTGGGGCCAACGTCCTGACTTTC.

This clonotype was observed many times. The V call is TRBV24-1, the J call TRBJ2-5; D possibly matches TRBD1 or TRBD2 (5 bases each). V lost 3 bases and J lost 5, with 9 bases in between. This CDR3 contains 13 residues. Germline V gene lookup returns CDR1 KGHDR and CDR2 SFDVKD. The chain's CDR3 is CATSDGTAETQYF. The DNA of the CDR3 is TGTGCCACCAGTGATGGGACGGCGGAGACCCAGTACTTC.

Ten or more counts support this clonotype. This chain links TRBV5-1 with TRBJ1-2, with 12 bases identical to TRBD1. Germline CDR1 and CDR2: SGHRS and YFSETQ. The junction had 12 bases not matched to a gene; V was cut back by 4 bases and J by 8 bases. The CDR3 has 16 amino acids. CDR3 DNA sequence: TGCGCCAGCAGCCACGGGACAGGGGGCGGAATAGGCGGCTACACCTTC. Its translation is CASSHGTGGGIGGYTF.